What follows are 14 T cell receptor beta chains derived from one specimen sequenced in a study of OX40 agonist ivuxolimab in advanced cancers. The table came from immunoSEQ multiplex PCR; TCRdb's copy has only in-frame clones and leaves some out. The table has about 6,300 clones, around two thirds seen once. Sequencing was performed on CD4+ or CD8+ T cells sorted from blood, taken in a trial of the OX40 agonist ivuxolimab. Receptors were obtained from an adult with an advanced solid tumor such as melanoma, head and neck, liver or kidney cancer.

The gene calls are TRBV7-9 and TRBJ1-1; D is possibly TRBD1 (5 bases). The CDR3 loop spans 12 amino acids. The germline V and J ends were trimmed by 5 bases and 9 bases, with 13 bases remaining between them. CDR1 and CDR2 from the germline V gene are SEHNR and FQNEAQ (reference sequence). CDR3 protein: CASSPGGGQAFF. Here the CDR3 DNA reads TGTGCCAGCAGCCCGGGGGGAGGACAAGCTTTCTTT. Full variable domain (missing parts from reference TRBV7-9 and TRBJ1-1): DTGVSQNPRHKITKRGQNVTFRCDPISEHNRLYWYRQTLGQGPEFLTYFQNEAQLEKSRLLSDRFSAERPKGSFSTLEIQRTEQGDSAMYLCASSPGGGQAFFGQGTRLTVV.

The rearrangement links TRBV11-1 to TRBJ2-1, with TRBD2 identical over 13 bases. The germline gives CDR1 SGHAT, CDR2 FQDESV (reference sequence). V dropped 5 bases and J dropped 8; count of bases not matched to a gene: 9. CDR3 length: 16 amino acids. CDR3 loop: CASSAGGTSGTDEQFF. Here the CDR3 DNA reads TGTGCCAGCAGCGCTGGCGGGACTAGCGGGACCGATGAGCAGTTCTTC.

CDR3 amino acids: CASFGSANEQFF. CDR3 DNA: TGTGCCAGCTTCGGGAGTGCAAATGAGCAGTTCTTC. The V and J genes are TRBV5-6 and TRBJ2-1; possibly TRBD2 for D (6 bases). Looked up from germline, CDR1 is SGHDT and CDR2 is YYEEEE. Deletions cut 7 bases from V and 7 bases from J, with 12 bases between. The CDR3 has 12 amino acids. The full variable domain, rest sourced from reference TRBV5-6 and TRBJ2-1, is DAGVTQSPTHLIKTRGQQVTLRCSPKSGHDTVSWYQQALGQGPQFIFQYYEEEERQRGNFPDRFSGHQFPNYSSELNVNALLLGDSALYLCASFGSANEQFFGPGTRLTVL.

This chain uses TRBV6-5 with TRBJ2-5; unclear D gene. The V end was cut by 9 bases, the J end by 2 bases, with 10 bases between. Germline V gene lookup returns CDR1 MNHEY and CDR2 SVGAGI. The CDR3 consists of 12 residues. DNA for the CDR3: TGTGCCAGTGGGGTTCTGCAAGAGACCCAGTACTTC. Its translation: CASGVLQETQYF.

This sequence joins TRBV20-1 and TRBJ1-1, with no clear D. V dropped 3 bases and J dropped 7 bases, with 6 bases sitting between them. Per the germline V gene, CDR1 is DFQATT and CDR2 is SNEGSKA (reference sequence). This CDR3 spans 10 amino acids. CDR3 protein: CSARADEAFF. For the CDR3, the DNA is TGCAGTGCTAGGGCGGATGAAGCTTTCTTT.

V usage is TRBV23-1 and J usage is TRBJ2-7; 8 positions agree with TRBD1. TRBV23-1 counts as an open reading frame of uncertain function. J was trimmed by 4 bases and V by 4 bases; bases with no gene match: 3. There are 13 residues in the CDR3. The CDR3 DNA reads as TGCGCCAGCAGTCGTACAGGGGGATACGAGCAGTACTTC. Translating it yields CASSRTGGYEQYF.

The CDR3 DNA is TGCGCCAGCAGCCAGGGACCGGGACTAGCAATGGAGACCCAGTACTTC. Residues: CASSQGPGLAMETQYF. The chain employs TRBV4-1 and TRBJ2-5; 9 bases fit TRBD2. The germline CDR1 and CDR2 sequences are MGHRA and YSYEKL. The CDR3 contains 16 residues. V shed 3 bases, J shed 5 bases, and the junction held 10 bases outside the gene matches.

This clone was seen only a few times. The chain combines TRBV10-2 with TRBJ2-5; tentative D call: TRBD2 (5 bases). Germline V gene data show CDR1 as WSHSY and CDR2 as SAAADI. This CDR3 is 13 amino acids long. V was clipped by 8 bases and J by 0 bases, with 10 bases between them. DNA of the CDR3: TGCGCCAGCTCCCTGGACTACCAAGAGACCCAGTACTTC. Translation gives CASSLDYQETQYF.

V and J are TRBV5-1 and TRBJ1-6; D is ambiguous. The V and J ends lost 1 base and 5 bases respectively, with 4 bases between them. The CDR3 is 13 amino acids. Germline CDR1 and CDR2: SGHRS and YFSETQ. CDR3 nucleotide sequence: TGCGCCAGCAGCTTGAGTCATAATTCACCCCTCCACTTT. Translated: CASSLSHNSPLHF.

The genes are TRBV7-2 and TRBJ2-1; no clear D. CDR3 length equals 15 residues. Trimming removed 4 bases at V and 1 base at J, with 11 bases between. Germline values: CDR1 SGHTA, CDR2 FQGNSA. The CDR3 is CASSSLGWSYNEQFF. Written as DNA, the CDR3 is TGTGCCAGCAGCTCCCTGGGGTGGTCCTACAATGAGCAGTTCTTC.

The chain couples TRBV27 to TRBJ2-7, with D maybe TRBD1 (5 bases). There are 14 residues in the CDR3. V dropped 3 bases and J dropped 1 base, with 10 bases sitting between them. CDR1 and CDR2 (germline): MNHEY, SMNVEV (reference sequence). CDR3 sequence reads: CASSFLGESYEQYF. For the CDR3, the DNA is TGTGCCAGCAGTTTCCTAGGGGAATCCTACGAGCAGTACTTC.

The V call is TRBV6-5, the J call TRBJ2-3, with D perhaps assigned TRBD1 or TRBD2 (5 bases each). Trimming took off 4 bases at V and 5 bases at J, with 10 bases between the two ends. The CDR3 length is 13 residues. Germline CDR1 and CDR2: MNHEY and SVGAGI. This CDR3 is CASSLFGGDTQYF. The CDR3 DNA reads TGTGCCAGCAGTTTGTTTGGGGGAGATACGCAGTATTTT.

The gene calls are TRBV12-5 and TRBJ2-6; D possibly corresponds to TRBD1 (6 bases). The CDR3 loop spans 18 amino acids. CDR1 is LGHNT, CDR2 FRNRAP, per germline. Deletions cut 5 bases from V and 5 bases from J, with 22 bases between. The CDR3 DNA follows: TGTGCTAGTGGTAATAATTGTTTGGGACAAAGTCGGGCCAACGTCCTGACTTTC. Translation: CASGNNCLGQSRANVLTF.

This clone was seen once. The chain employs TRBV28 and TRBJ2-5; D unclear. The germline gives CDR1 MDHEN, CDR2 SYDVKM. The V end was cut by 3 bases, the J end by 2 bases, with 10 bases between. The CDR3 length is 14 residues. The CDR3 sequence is CASSFWEQQETQYF. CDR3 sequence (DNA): TGTGCCAGCAGTTTTTGGGAACAACAAGAGACCCAGTACTTC.